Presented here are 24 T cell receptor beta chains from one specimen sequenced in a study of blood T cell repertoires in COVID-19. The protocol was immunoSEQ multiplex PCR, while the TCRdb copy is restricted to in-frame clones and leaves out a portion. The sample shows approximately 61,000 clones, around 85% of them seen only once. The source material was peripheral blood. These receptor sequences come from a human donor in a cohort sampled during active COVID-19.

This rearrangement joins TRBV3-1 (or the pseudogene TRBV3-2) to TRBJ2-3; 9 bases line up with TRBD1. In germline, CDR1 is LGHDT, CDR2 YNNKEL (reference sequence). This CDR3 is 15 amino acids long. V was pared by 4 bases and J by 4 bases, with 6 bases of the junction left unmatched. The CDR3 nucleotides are TGTGCCAGCAGCCCGGACAGGGGAGGGCCAGATACGCAGTATTTT. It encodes CASSPDRGGPDTQYF.

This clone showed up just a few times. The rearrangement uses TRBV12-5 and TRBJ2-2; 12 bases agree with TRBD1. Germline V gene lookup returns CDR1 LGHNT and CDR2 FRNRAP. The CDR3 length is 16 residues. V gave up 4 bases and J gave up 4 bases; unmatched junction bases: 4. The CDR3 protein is CASGSGQGAGTGELFF. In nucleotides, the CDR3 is TGTGCTAGTGGTTCGGGACAGGGGGCAGGCACCGGGGAGCTGTTTTTT.

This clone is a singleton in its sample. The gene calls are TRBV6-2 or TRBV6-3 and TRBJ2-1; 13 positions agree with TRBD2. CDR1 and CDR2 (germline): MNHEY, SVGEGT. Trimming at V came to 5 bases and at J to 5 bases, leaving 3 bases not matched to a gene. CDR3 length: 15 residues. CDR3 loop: CASSPGTSGNNEQFF. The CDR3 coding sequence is TGTGCCAGCAGTCCCGGGACTAGCGGGAACAATGAGCAGTTCTTC.

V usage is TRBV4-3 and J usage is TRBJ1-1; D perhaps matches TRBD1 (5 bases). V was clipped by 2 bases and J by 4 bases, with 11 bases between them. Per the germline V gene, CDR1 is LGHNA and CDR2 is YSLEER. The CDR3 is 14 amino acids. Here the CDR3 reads CASSQPGYLTEAFF. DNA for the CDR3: TGCGCCAGCAGCCAACCAGGGTACCTCACTGAAGCTTTCTTT.

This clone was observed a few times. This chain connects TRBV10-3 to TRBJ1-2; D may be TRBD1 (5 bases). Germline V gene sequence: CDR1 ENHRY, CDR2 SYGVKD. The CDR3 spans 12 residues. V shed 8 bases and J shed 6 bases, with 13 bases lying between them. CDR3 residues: CAISLGGNGYTF. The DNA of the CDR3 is TGTGCCATCTCTTTGGGGGGGAATGGCTACACCTTC.

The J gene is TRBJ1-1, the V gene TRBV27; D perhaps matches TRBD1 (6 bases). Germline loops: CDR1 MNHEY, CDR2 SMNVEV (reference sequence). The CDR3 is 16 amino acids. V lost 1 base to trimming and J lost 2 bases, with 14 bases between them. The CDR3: CASSLYGGPSNTEAFF. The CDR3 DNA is TGTGCCAGCAGTTTATATGGGGGCCCCTCTAACACTGAAGCTTTCTTT.

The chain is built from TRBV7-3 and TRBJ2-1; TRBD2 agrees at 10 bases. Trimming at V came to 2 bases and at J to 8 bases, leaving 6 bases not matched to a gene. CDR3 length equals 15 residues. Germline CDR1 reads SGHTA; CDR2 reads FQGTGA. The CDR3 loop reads CASSLLAGVGHEQFF. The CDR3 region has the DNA TGTGCCAGCAGCTTACTAGCGGGAGTGGGGCATGAGCAGTTCTTC.

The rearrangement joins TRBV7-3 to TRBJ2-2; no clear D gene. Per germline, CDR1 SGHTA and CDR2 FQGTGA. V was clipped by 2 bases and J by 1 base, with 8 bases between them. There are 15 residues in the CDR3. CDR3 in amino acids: CASSLHGLNTGELFF. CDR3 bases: TGTGCCAGCAGCTTACACGGGTTGAACACCGGGGAGCTGTTTTTT.

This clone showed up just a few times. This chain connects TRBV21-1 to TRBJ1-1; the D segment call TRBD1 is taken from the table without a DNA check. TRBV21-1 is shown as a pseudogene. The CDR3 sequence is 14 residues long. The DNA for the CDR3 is TGTGCCAGCAGCAAAGTCGCAGGGAACACTGAAGCTTTCTTT. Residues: CASSKVAGNTEAFF.

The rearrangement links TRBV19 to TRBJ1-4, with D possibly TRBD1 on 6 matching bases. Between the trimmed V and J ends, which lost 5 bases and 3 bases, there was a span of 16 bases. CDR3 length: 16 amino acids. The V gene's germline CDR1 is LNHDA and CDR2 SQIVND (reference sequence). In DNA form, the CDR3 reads TGTGCCAGTAGTCGGGATAAAGGGGGACCTAATGAAAAACTGTTTTTT. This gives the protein CASSRDKGGPNEKLFF.

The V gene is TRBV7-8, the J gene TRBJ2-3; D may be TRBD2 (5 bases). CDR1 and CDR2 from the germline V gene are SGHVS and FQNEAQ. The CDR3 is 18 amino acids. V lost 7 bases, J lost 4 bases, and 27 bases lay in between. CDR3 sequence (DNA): TGTGCCAGCATAATTCGGACTGGGTCCGTTGTGGGCCCAGATACGCAGTATTTT. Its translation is CASIIRTGSVVGPDTQYF. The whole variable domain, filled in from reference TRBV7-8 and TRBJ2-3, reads GAGVSQSPRYKVAKRGQDVALRCDPISGHVSLFWYQQALGQGPEFLTYFQNEAQLDKSGLPSDRFFAERPEGSVSTLKIQRTQQEDSAVYLCASIIRTGSVVGPDTQYFGPGTRLTVL.

The DNA of the CDR3 is TGTGCCAGCAGCTTGACAGGGAGGCAAGAGACCCAGTACTTC. Protein sequence: CASSLTGRQETQYF. The chain joins TRBV7-3 to TRBJ2-5, with a weak D call TRBD1 (7 bases). Germline V gives CDR1 SGHTA, CDR2 FQGTGA. There are 14 residues in the CDR3. Deletions cut 3 bases from V and 2 bases from J, with 10 bases between.

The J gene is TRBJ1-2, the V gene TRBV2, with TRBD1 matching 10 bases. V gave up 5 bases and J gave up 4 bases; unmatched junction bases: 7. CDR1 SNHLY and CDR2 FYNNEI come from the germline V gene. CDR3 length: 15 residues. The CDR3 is CASSQVWTGGYGYTF. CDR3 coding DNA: TGTGCCAGCAGTCAAGTCTGGACAGGGGGCTATGGCTACACCTTC.

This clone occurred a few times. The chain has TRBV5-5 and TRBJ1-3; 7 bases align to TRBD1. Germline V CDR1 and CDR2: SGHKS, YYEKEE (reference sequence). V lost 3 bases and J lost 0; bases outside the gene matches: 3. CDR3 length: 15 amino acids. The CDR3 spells CASSWTGGSGNTIYF. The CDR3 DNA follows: TGTGCCAGCAGCTGGACAGGCGGCTCTGGAAACACCATATATTTT. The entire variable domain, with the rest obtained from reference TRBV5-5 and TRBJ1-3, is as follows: DAGVTQSPTHLIKTRGQQVTLRCSPISGHKSVSWYQQVLGQGPQFIFQYYEKEERGRGNFPDRFSARQFPNYSSELNVNALLLGDSALYLCASSWTGGSGNTIYFGEGSWLTVV.

The CDR3: CASSPGLRQPQHF. CDR3 nucleotides: TGTGCCAGCAGCCCAGGGTTGCGGCAGCCCCAGCATTTT. This chain joins TRBV3-1 (or the pseudogene TRBV3-2) and TRBJ1-5; D possibly corresponds to TRBD1 (5 bases). CDR3 size: 13 residues. V was cut by 4 bases and J by 7 bases, with 11 bases left in between. Germline V gives CDR1 LGHDT, CDR2 YNNKEL (reference sequence).

The CDR3 region is CASSQDRVRNIQYF. In DNA, the CDR3 is TGCGCCAGCAGCCAAGACAGGGTGAGAAACATTCAGTACTTC. The chain combines TRBV4-1 with TRBJ2-4; D is possibly TRBD1 (5 bases). Deletions cut 0 bases from V and 6 bases from J, with 9 bases between. Germline values: CDR1 MGHRA, CDR2 YSYEKL. The CDR3 extends over 14 amino acids.

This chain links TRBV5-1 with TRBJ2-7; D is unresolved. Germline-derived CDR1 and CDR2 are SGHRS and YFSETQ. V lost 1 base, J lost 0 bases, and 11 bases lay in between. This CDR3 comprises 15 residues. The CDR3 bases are TGCGCCAGCAGCTTGCTTCCGGGTATCTCCTACGAGCAGTACTTC. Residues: CASSLLPGISYEQYF.

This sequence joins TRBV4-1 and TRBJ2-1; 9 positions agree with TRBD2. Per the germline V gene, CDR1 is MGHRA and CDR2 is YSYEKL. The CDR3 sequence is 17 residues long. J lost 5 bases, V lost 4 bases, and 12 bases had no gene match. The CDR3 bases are TGCGCCAGCAGCCCTAAGAGGCCTAGCGGGATCGACAATGAGCAGTTCTTC. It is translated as CASSPKRPSGIDNEQFF.

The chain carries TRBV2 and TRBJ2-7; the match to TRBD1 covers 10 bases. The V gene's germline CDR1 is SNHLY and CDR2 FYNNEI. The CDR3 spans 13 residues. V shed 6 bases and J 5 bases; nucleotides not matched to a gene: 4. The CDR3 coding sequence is TGTGCCAGCAGCAGACAGGGGGCCCACGAGCAGTACTTC. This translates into CASSRQGAHEQYF.

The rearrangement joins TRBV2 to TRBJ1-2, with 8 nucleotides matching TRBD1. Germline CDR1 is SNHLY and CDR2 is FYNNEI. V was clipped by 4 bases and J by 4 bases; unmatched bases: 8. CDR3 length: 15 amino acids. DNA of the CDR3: TGTGCCAGCAGTGCCTTTAGGACAGGGTCCTATGGCTACACCTTC. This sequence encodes CASSAFRTGSYGYTF. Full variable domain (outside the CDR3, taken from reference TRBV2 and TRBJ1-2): EPEVTQTPSHQVTQMGQEVILRCVPISNHLYFYWYRQILGQKVEFLVSFYNNEISEKSEIFDDQFSVERPDGSNFTLKIRSTKLEDSAMYFCASSAFRTGSYGYTFGSGTRLTVV.

The CDR3 loop reads CASSHGPGLAMSYEQYF. The CDR3 DNA sequence: TGCGCCAGCAGCCACGGACCCGGACTAGCGATGTCCTACGAGCAGTACTTC. V and J are TRBV4-3 and TRBJ2-7; 9 nucleotides match TRBD2. Germline CDR1 LGHNA, CDR2 YSLEER. This CDR3 comprises 17 residues. Losses at the gene ends were 3 bases for V and 1 base for J; bases not matched to a gene: 10.

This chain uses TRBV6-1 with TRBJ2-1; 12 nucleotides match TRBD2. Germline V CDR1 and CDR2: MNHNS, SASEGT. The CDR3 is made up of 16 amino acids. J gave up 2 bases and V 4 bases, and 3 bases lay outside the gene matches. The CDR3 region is CASSVLAGGPYNEQFF. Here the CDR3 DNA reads TGTGCCAGCAGTGTCCTAGCGGGAGGGCCCTACAATGAGCAGTTCTTC.

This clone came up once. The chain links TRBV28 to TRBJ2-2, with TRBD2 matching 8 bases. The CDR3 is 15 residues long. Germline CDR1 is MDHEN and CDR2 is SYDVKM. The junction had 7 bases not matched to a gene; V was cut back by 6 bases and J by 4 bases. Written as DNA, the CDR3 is TGTGCCAGCAGGTCGGGGGGGGCGGTCACCGGGGAGCTGTTTTTT. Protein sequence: CASRSGGAVTGELFF.

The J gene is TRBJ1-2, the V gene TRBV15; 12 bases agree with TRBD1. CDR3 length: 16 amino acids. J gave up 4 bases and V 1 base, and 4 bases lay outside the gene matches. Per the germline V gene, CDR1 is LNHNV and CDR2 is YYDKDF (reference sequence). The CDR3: CATSRVRDRGLYGYTF. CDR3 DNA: TGTGCCACCAGCAGAGTCCGGGACAGGGGGCTCTATGGCTACACCTTC.